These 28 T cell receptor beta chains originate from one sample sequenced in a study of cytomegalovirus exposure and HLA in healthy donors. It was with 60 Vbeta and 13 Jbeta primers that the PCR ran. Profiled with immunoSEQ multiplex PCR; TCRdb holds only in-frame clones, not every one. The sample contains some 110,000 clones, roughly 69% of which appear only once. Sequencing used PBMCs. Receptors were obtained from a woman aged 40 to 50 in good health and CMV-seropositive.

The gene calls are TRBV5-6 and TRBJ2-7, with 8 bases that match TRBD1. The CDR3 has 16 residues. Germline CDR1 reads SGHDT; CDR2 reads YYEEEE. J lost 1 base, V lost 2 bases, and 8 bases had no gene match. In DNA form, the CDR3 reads TGTGCCAGCAGCTTAGACAGGGGCCACTATTCCTACGAGCAGTACTTC. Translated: CASSLDRGHYSYEQYF.

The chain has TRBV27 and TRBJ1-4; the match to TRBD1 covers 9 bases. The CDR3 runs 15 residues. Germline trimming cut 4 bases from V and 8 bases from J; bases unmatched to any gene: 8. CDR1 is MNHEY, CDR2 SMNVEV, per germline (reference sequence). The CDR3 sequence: CASSSGTGTHEKLFF. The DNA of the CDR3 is TGTGCCAGCAGTTCTGGGACAGGGACACACGAAAAACTGTTTTTT.

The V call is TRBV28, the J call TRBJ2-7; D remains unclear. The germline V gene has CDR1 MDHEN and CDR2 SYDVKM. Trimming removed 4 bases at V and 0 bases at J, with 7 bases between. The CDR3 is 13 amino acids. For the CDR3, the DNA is TGTGCCAGCAGTTACCTCAGCTCCTACGAGCAGTACTTC. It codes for CASSYLSSYEQYF.

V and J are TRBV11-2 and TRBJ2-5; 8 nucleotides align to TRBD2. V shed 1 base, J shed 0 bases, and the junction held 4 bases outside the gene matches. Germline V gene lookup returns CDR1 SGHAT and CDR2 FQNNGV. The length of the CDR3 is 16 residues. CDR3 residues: CASSLGWTSYQETQYF. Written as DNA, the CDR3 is TGTGCCAGCAGCTTAGGTTGGACTAGCTACCAAGAGACCCAGTACTTC.

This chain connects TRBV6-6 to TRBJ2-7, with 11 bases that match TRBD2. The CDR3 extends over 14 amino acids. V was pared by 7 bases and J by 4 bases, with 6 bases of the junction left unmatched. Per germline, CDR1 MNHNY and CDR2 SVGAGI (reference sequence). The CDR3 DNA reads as TGTGCCAGCACCAAGGGGACTAGCGGTTACGAGCAGTACTTC. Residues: CASTKGTSGYEQYF.

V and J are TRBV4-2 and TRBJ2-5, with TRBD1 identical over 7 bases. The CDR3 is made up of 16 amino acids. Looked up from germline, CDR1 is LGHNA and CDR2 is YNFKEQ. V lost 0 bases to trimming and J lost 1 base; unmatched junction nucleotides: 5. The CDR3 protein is CASSQDLRQGQETQYF. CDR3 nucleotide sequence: TGTGCCAGCAGCCAAGATCTTCGACAGGGCCAAGAGACCCAGTACTTC.

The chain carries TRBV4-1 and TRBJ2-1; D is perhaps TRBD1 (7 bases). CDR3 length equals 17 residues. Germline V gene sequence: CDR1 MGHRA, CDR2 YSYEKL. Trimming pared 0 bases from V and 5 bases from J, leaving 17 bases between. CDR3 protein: CASSQDGRGQMNNEQFF. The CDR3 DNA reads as TGCGCCAGCAGCCAAGATGGGCGGGGACAGATGAACAATGAGCAGTTCTTC.

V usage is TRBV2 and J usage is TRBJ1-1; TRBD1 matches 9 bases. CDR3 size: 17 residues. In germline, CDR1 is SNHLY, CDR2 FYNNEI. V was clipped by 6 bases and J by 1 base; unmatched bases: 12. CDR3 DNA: TGTGCCAGCAGCGGGACAGGGATTGGAGATCCGAACACTGAAGCTTTCTTT. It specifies CASSGTGIGDPNTEAFF. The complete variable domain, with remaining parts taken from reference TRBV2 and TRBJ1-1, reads EPEVTQTPSHQVTQMGQEVILRCVPISNHLYFYWYRQILGQKVEFLVSFYNNEISEKSEIFDDQFSVERPDGSNFTLKIRSTKLEDSAMYFCASSGTGIGDPNTEAFFGQGTRLTVV.

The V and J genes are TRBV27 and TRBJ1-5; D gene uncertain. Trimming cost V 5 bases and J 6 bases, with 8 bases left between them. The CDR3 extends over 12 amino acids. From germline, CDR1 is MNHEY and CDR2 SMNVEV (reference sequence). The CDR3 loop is CASSVRGQPQHF. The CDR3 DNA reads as TGTGCCAGCAGTGTGAGAGGTCAGCCCCAGCATTTT.

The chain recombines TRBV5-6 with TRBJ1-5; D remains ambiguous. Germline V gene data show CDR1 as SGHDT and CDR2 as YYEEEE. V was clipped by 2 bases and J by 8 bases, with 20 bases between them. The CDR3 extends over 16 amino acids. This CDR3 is CASSFFEDPWREPQHF. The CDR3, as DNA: TGTGCCAGCAGCTTCTTCGAGGACCCTTGGAGGGAGCCCCAGCATTTT.

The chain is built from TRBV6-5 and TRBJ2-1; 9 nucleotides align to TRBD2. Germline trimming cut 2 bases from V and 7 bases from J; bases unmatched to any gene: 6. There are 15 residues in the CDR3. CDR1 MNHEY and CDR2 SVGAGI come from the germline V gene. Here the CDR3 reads CASSYRAGGANEQFF. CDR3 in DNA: TGTGCCAGCAGTTACCGAGCGGGAGGAGCAAATGAGCAGTTCTTC.

The CDR3 loop reads CASRPTGSYEQYF. CDR3 bases: TGTGCCAGCAGACCAACGGGTTCCTACGAGCAGTACTTC. This sequence joins TRBV27 and TRBJ2-7; D is ambiguous. Trimming left V 6 bases short and J 1 base short, with 10 bases between. The CDR3 loop spans 13 amino acids. CDR1 is MNHEY and CDR2 is SMNVEV in the germline V gene (reference sequence).

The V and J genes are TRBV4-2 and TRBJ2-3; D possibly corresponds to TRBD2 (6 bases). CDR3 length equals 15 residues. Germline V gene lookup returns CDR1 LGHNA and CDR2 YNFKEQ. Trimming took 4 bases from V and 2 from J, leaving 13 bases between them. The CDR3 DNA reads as TGTGCCAGCAGCCCCCCCGGGGGTCTCACAGATACGCAGTATTTT. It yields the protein CASSPPGGLTDTQYF.

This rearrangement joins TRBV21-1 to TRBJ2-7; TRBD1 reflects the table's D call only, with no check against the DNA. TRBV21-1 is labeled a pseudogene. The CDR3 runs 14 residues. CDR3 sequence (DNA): TGTGCCAGCAGCAAAACACAGGGGGACGGCGAGCAGTACTTC. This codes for CASSKTQGDGEQYF.

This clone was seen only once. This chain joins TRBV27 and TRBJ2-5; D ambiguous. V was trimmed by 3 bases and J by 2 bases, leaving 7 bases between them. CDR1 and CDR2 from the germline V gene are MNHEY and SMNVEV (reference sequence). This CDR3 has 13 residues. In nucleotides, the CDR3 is TGTGCCAGCAGTTTCATCGGGCAAGAGACCCAGTACTTC. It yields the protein CASSFIGQETQYF.

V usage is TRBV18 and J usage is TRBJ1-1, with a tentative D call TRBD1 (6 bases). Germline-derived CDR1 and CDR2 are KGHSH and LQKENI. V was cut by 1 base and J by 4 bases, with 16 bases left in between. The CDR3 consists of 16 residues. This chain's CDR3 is CASSPLVRGGGTEAFF. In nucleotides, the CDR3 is TGTGCCAGCTCACCACTCGTCCGAGGGGGGGGCACTGAAGCTTTCTTT.

The CDR3 loop reads CSVEISGTGEETQYF. CDR3 coding DNA: TGCAGCGTTGAAATTAGCGGGACAGGGGAAGAGACCCAGTACTTC. This rearrangement joins TRBV29-1 to TRBJ2-5; 10 bases agree with TRBD1. CDR3 size: 15 residues. V gave up 2 bases and J gave up 3 bases; unmatched junction bases: 6. The germline V gene has CDR1 SQVTM and CDR2 ANQGSEA.

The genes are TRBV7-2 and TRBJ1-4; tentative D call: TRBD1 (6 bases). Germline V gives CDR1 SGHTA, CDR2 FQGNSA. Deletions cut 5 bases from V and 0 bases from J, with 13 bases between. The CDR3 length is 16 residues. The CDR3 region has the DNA TGTGCCAGCAGCCCTCGTGAGGGGGCAACTAATGAAAAACTGTTTTTT. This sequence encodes CASSPREGATNEKLFF.

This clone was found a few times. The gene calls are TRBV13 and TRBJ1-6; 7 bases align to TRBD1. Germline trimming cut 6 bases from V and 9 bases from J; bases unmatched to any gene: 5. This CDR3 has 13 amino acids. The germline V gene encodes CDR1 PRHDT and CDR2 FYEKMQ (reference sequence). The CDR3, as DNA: TGTGCCAGCAGTACAGGGGCGGGTTCACCCCTCCACTTT. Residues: CASSTGAGSPLHF.

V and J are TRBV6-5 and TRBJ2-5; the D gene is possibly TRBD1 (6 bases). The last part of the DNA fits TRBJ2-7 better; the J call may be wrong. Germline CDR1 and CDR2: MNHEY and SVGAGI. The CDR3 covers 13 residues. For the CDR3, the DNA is TGTGCCAGCAGCAGGGGCAGGGTCGACGAGCAGTACTTC. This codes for CASSRGRVDEQYF.

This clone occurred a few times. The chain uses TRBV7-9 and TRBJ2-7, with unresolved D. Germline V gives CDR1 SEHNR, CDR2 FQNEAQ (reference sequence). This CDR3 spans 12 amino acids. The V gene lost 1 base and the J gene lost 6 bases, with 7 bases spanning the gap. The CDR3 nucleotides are TGTGCCAGCAGCTTAGAAAGCCGCGAGCAGTACTTC. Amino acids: CASSLESREQYF.

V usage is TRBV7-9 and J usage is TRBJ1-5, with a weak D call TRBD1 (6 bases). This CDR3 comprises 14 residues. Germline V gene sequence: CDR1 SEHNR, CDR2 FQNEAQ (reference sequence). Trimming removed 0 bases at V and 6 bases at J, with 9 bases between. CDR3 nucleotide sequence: TGTGCCAGCAGCTTAGCCGGGGACACTCAGCCCCAGCATTTT. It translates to CASSLAGDTQPQHF.

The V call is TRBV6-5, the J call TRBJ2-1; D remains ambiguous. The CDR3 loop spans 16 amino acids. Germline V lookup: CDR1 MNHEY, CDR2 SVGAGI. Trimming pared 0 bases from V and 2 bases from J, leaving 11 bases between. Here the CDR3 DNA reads TGTGCCAGCAGTTACTCGCCCCTACCCCCCTACAATGAGCAGTTCTTC. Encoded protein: CASSYSPLPPYNEQFF.

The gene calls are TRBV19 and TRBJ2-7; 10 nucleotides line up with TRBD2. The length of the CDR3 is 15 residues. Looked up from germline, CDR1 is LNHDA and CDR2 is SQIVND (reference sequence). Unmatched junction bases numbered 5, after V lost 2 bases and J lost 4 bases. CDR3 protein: CASSITASGSYEQYF. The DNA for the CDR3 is TGTGCCAGTAGTATAACGGCTAGCGGGAGTTACGAGCAGTACTTC.

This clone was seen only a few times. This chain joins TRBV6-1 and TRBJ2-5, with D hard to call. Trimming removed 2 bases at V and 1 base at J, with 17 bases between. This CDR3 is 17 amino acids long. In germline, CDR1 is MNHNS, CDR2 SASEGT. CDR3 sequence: CASSEWSSQLFQETQYF. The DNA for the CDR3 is TGTGCCAGCAGTGAATGGAGTAGCCAATTATTCCAAGAGACCCAGTACTTC.

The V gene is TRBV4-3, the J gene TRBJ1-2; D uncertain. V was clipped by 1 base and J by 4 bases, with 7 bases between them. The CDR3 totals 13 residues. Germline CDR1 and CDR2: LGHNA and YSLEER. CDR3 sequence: CASSQASSYGYTF. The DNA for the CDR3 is TGCGCCAGCAGCCAAGCCTCGTCCTATGGCTACACCTTC.

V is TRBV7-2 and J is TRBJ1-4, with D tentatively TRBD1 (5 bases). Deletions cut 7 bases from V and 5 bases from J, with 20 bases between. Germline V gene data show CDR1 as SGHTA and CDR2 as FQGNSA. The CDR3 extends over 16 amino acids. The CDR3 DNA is TGTGCCAGCACAAAGGGACTCAGCGGCGGAAATGAAAAACTGTTTTTT. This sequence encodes CASTKGLSGGNEKLFF.

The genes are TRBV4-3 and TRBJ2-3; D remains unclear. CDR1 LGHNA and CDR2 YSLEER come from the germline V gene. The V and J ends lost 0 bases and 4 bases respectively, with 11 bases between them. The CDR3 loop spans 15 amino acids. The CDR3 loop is CASSQDPAGADTQYF. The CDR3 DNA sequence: TGCGCCAGCAGCCAAGATCCGGCAGGCGCAGATACGCAGTATTTT.